The 2 T cell receptor beta chains below all came from one sample that was sequenced in a study of molecular identifiers for immune sequencing clone quantification. TCRdb ran MiXCR on the PCR reads and lists one entry per CDR3 protein. The sample has 40,000 to 65,000 distinct CDR3 sequences; roughly a third are singletons. Material for sequencing was naive CD8+ T cells from blood, with Jurkat cell RNA spiked in. The subset: FACS-sorted CD8+CD4-CCR7+CD45RA+ naive T cells. The source of these receptors is a human donor in good health. Some libraries in this study had Jurkat cell RNA spiked in.

As concerns this clonotype: A much bigger clone sits one base away, suggesting this may be a read error. DNA for the CDR3: TGTGCCGGCAGTTCCTTATGGGAGCAGTACTTC. Translated, it gives CAGSSLWEQYF. This chain joins TRBV6-5 and TRBJ2-7, with D unclear. Germline V CDR1 and CDR2: MNHEY, SVGAGI. This CDR3 spans 11 amino acids.

This clonotype occurred a few times. The V and J genes are TRBV9 and TRBJ2-2, with a possible D match to TRBD2 (5 bases). The CDR3 is 17 amino acids. Trimming removed 0 bases at V and 1 base at J, with 13 bases between. Germline V gives CDR1 SGDLS, CDR2 YYNGEE. The DNA of the CDR3 is TGTGCCAGCAGCGTAGGGGGAGCCTATGGGAACACCGGGGAGCTGTTTTTT. Its translation is CASSVGGAYGNTGELFF. Looking up the rest from reference TRBV9 and TRBJ2-2 gives the full variable domain: DSGVTQTPKHLITATGQRVTLRCSPRSGDLSVYWYQQSLDQGLQFLIQYYNGEERAKGNILERFSAQQFPDLHSELNLSSLELGDSALYFCASSVGGAYGNTGELFFGEGSRLTVL.